These 5 T cell receptor beta chains originate from one sample sequenced in a study of identical twins. Each CDR3 protein is one row after TCRdb ran MiXCR on the 5' RACE reads. The sample lists about 890,000 distinct CDR3 sequences; roughly 12% were seen once. Separately, the same data were catalogued under a study of yellow fever vaccine responses in identical twins.

The sequenced sample consisted of PBMCs. The receptor source for this set is a woman aged 18-29 years in good health.

This clonotype was counted ten times or more. The gene calls are TRBV6-2 or TRBV6-3 and TRBJ2-7; D remains unclear. Germline V gives CDR1 MNHEY, CDR2 SVGEGT. The CDR3 consists of 13 residues. V was clipped by 4 bases and J by 5 bases, with 12 bases between them. CDR3 loop: CASSSLVVDEQYF. DNA of the CDR3: TGTGCCAGCAGTTCCCTAGTAGTCGACGAGCAGTACTTC.

J is TRBJ2-1 and V is TRBV11-2; D perhaps matches TRBD2 (7 bases). Deletions cut 8 bases from V and 7 bases from J, with 18 bases between. CDR1 and CDR2 from the germline V gene are SGHAT and FQNNGV. This CDR3 is built from 14 residues. The CDR3 here is CASEGEGVGNEQFF. The DNA of the CDR3 is TGTGCCAGCGAGGGGGAGGGAGTAGGGAATGAGCAGTTCTTC. Looking up the rest from reference TRBV11-2 and TRBJ2-1 gives the full variable domain: EAGVAQSPRYKIIEKRQSVAFWCNPISGHATLYWYQQILGQGPKLLIQFQNNGVVDDSQLPKDRFSAERLKGVDSTLKIQPAKLEDSAVYLCASEGEGVGNEQFFGPGTRLTVL.

This clonotype was recorded a few times. This sequence joins TRBV2 and TRBJ2-1, with D unresolved. The V gene's germline CDR1 is SNHLY and CDR2 FYNNEI. This CDR3 is built from 12 residues. V shed 2 bases and J shed 9 bases, with 8 bases lying between them. CDR3 amino acids: CASSETAGEQFF. The CDR3 DNA sequence: TGTGCCAGCAGTGAAACTGCCGGTGAGCAGTTCTTC.

This clonotype was recorded a few times. The chain is built from TRBV7-8 and TRBJ1-1; the D gene is possibly TRBD1 (6 bases). This CDR3 has 17 amino acids. Trimming took off 1 base at V and 3 bases at J, with 18 bases between the two ends. Germline CDR1 and CDR2: SGHVS and FQNEAQ. This CDR3 is CASSLVYGGGWDTEAFF. The CDR3 DNA reads TGTGCCAGCAGCTTAGTCTATGGGGGGGGCTGGGACACTGAAGCTTTCTTT.

This clonotype was recorded many times. The CDR3: CASSYEAGAEAFF. As DNA, the CDR3 is TGTGCCAGCAGTTACGAGGCGGGGGCTGAAGCTTTCTTT. The chain links TRBV6-6 to TRBJ1-1, with a weak D call TRBD1 (5 bases). The V gene lost 2 bases and the J gene lost 6 bases, with 10 bases spanning the gap. This CDR3 contains 13 residues. The V gene's germline CDR1 is MNHNY and CDR2 SVGAGI (reference sequence).